The 29 T cell receptor beta chains listed next were all sequenced from one sample in a study of beta chain features in type 1 diabetes. Expressed TCRB transcripts got sequenced, as all isolated RNA was reverse transcribed. Method: immunoSEQ multiplex PCR; TCRdb's copy keeps in-frame clones and lacks some. The table has some 110,000 clones, around 15% seen once. Study-wide results and caveats: Among all four CD4+ subsets, Type 1 diabetes patients had TCRB CDR3s that were moderately but significantly shorter.

These receptors' antigens are unknown. Sequenced: central memory CD4+ T cells from blood. All receptors come from a man aged 25-45 years with type 1 diabetes.

This chain's CDR3 is CASSPSAWTGQQPQHF. The CDR3 DNA sequence: TGTGCCAGCAGCCCCTCGGCCTGGACAGGGCAGCAGCCCCAGCATTTT. The chain recombines TRBV7-2 with TRBJ1-5; 8 bases map to TRBD1. V trimming: 5 bases; J trimming: 7 bases; junction bases outside the gene matches: 13. CDR1 is SGHTA, CDR2 FQGNSA, per germline. This CDR3 has 16 amino acids.

This clone was observed a few times. The rearrangement links TRBV5-1 to TRBJ2-1; TRBD1 might be the D (6 bases). Germline V gene sequence: CDR1 SGHRS, CDR2 YFSETQ. The V end was cut by 3 bases, the J end by 5 bases, with 15 bases between. This CDR3 has 15 amino acids. The CDR3 sequence is CASSYRTDVHNEQFF. The CDR3, as DNA: TGCGCCAGCAGCTACCGGACAGACGTCCACAATGAGCAGTTCTTC.

The sample holds a few counts of this clone. The chain employs TRBV6-5 and TRBJ2-2; perhaps TRBD2 as D (5 bases). Trimming cost V 5 bases and J 0 bases, with 10 bases left between them. CDR1 MNHEY and CDR2 SVGAGI come from the germline V gene. This CDR3 spans 15 amino acids. CDR3 nucleotides: TGTGCCAGCAGTCGAGGGATTTCGAACACCGGGGAGCTGTTTTTT. Its translation: CASSRGISNTGELFF.

The rearrangement uses TRBV18 and TRBJ1-5; D not certain. Trimming took off 4 bases at V and 4 bases at J, with 8 bases between the two ends. Germline V gene data show CDR1 as KGHSH and CDR2 as LQKENI. The CDR3 sequence is 13 residues long. The DNA of the CDR3 is TGTGCCAGCTCACTGGCAGGAAATCAGCCCCAGCATTTT. Protein sequence: CASSLAGNQPQHF.

This sequence joins TRBV6-5 and TRBJ1-1; D remains ambiguous. The germline CDR1 and CDR2 sequences are MNHEY and SVGAGI. The CDR3 runs 13 residues. The V gene lost 5 bases and the J gene lost 1 base, with 8 bases spanning the gap. The CDR3 region is CASSARENTEAFF. CDR3 DNA sequence: TGTGCCAGCAGTGCACGGGAGAACACTGAAGCTTTCTTT.

This clone was seen a few times. The V call is TRBV6-5, the J call TRBJ1-5, with 12 positions matching TRBD1. Germline V gene data show CDR1 as MNHEY and CDR2 as SVGAGI. There are 16 residues in the CDR3. V dropped 4 bases and J dropped 7; count of bases not matched to a gene: 8. CDR3 coding DNA: TGTGCCAGCAGTTCAGGGACAGGGGGCTTTGGACAGCCCCAGCATTTT. As protein: CASSSGTGGFGQPQHF.

V gene TRBV18 combines with J gene TRBJ2-7; no firm D call. This CDR3 spans 16 amino acids. Per the germline V gene, CDR1 is KGHSH and CDR2 is LQKENI. Trimming left V 2 bases short and J 6 bases short, with 20 bases between. The CDR3 coding sequence is TGTGCCAGCTCACCAAATTCAGACACGCGTTGGGCCGAGCAGTACTTC. Translating it yields CASSPNSDTRWAEQYF.

Here the CDR3 reads CAISESTGTANTGELFF. CDR3 in DNA: TGTGCCATCAGTGAGTCAACCGGGACAGCGAACACCGGGGAGCTGTTTTTT. The chain uses TRBV10-3 and TRBJ2-2; 7 bases are a match to TRBD1. The V and J ends lost 0 bases and 0 bases, in that order; junction bases with no gene match: 4. The CDR3 covers 17 residues. Looked up from germline, CDR1 is ENHRY and CDR2 is SYGVKD.

This clone has more than one count but fewer than ten. Other nucleotide sequences from this sample produce the same CDR3. The J gene is TRBJ1-2, the V gene TRBV29-1, with a tentative D call TRBD1 (5 bases). This CDR3 comprises 14 residues. V was clipped by 1 base and J by 4 bases, with 13 bases between them. In germline, CDR1 is SQVTM, CDR2 ANQGSEA. This CDR3 reads CSVEGRGRSYGYTF. CDR3 DNA sequence: TGCAGCGTTGAAGGGCGGGGCCGTTCCTATGGCTACACCTTC.

With respect to this clone: Mismatch with germline at one junction end may stem from a read error. This chain uses TRBV7-7 with TRBJ2-1; TRBD2 matches 8 bases. The CDR3 covers 18 residues. Looked up from germline, CDR1 is SSHAT and CDR2 is FNYEAQ (reference sequence). The CDR3 here is CASSLEPLSGVGYNEQFF. DNA of the CDR3: TGTGCTAGCAGCTTAGAACCCCTTAGCGGGGTTGGGTACAATGAGCAGTTCTTC.

The V and J genes are TRBV9 and TRBJ2-7, with D perhaps matching TRBD1 (6 bases). The V gene's germline CDR1 is SGDLS and CDR2 YYNGEE. The CDR3 contains 14 residues. V lost 0 bases to trimming and J lost 2 bases, with 9 bases between them. CDR3 sequence: CASSVGDRTYEQYF. DNA for the CDR3: TGTGCCAGCAGCGTAGGTGACAGGACCTACGAGCAGTACTTC.

The chain's CDR3 is CASSPRQGDSPLHF. CDR3 DNA: TGTGCCAGCAGCCCTCGACAGGGTGATTCACCCCTCCACTTT. The chain links TRBV7-9 to TRBJ1-6, with TRBD1 matching over 7 bases. The ends lost 5 bases at V and 8 bases at J; junction bases unmatched: 6. Germline V gene lookup returns CDR1 SEHNR and CDR2 FQNEAQ (reference sequence). This CDR3 spans 14 amino acids.

This clone came up many times. V gene TRBV5-4 combines with J gene TRBJ2-1; TRBD1 aligns across 7 bases. This CDR3 comprises 13 residues. CDR1 and CDR2 (germline): SGHNT, YYREEE (reference sequence). With V trimmed by 4 bases and J by 4 bases, 2 bases remained unmatched. The CDR3 loop reads CASSPGQYNEQFF. DNA of the CDR3: TGTGCCAGCAGCCCGGGACAGTACAATGAGCAGTTCTTC. The full variable domain, completed using reference TRBV5-4 and TRBJ2-1, is ETGVTQSPTHLIKTRGQQVTLRCSSQSGHNTVSWYQQALGQGPQFIFQYYREEENGRGNFPPRFSGLQFPNYSSELNVNALELDDSALYLCASSPGQYNEQFFGPGTRLTVL.

The rearrangement links TRBV7-9 to TRBJ1-5; D unresolved. Trimming cost V 6 bases and J 5 bases, with 8 bases left between them. The CDR3 loop spans 12 amino acids. Germline V gene lookup returns CDR1 SEHNR and CDR2 FQNEAQ (reference sequence). This chain's CDR3 is CASRDGDQPQHF. The CDR3 DNA follows: TGTGCCAGCAGGGACGGAGATCAGCCCCAGCATTTT.

The rearrangement uses TRBV7-9 and TRBJ1-5, with no clear D. Germline V gene sequence: CDR1 SEHNR, CDR2 FQNEAQ (reference sequence). With 1 base removed from V and 0 bases from J, the gap between germline ends came to 7 bases. The CDR3 covers 15 residues. The chain's CDR3 is CASSLDGNSNQPQHF. CDR3 in DNA: TGTGCCAGCAGCTTAGATGGAAATAGCAATCAGCCCCAGCATTTT. Using reference TRBV7-9 and TRBJ1-5 for the parts outside the CDR3, the full variable domain is DTGVSQNPRHKITKRGQNVTFRCDPISEHNRLYWYRQTLGQGPEFLTYFQNEAQLEKSRLLSDRFSAERPKGSFSTLEIQRTEQGDSAMYLCASSLDGNSNQPQHFGDGTRLSIL.

This clone was detected a few times. The chain uses TRBV9 and TRBJ1-4, with D possibly matching TRBD1 (5 bases). The germline V and J ends were trimmed by 4 bases and 12 bases, with 22 bases remaining between them. From germline, CDR1 is SGDLS and CDR2 YYNGEE. CDR3 size: 15 residues. In nucleotides, the CDR3 is TGTGCCAGCAGCCTAGGCGGGACGCCCGCCGGGGAACTGTTTTTT. Its protein is CASSLGGTPAGELFF.

This rearrangement joins TRBV28 to TRBJ2-7, with unresolved D. Looked up from germline, CDR1 is MDHEN and CDR2 is SYDVKM. The CDR3 runs 11 residues. Trimming shortened V by 3 bases and J by 7 bases, and 7 bases separated the two germline ends. Here the CDR3 reads CASSFLGEQYF. The CDR3 DNA follows: TGTGCCAGCAGTTTCTTGGGGGAGCAGTACTTC.

At least ten counts were recorded for this clone. V is TRBV11-2 and J is TRBJ2-1; 7 positions match TRBD1. With V trimmed by 8 bases and J by 5 bases, 15 bases remained unmatched. There are 16 residues in the CDR3. Germline values: CDR1 SGHAT, CDR2 FQNNGV. This CDR3 reads CASATRTGRGHNEQFF. As DNA, the CDR3 is TGTGCCAGCGCCACCCGGACAGGACGCGGGCACAATGAGCAGTTCTTC.

This clone came up a few times. The chain uses TRBV5-4 and TRBJ2-1; D gene uncertain. Trimming removed 3 bases from V and 8 bases from J, with 18 bases in between. This CDR3 has 15 amino acids. Germline V gene data show CDR1 as SGHNT and CDR2 as YYREEE (reference sequence). The CDR3 nucleotides read TGTGCCAGCAGCTCCTCCGGGTTTCCGTCCGATGAGCAGTTCTTC. It codes for CASSSSGFPSDEQFF.

The rearrangement joins TRBV10-3 to TRBJ2-5; tentative D call: TRBD1 (5 bases). The CDR3 loop spans 15 amino acids. V was trimmed by 0 bases and J by 1 base, leaving 9 bases between them. From germline, CDR1 is ENHRY and CDR2 SYGVKD. The chain's CDR3 is CAISESVGVQETQYF. Here the CDR3 DNA reads TGTGCCATCAGTGAGTCGGTAGGGGTCCAAGAGACCCAGTACTTC.

This clone was detected ten times or more. The J gene is TRBJ2-1, the V gene TRBV2; D is possibly TRBD1 (6 bases). Trimming removed 4 bases at V and 15 bases at J, with 13 bases between. CDR1 SNHLY and CDR2 FYNNEI come from the germline V gene. The CDR3 runs to 11 residues. CDR3 coding DNA: TGTGCCAGCAGTGGCTGGACAGTCTCGTTCTTC. Translating it yields CASSGWTVSFF.

This clone was recorded at least ten times. This sequence joins TRBV5-6 and TRBJ2-7; the D gene is possibly TRBD1 (7 bases). Looked up from germline, CDR1 is SGHDT and CDR2 is YYEEEE. The CDR3 is 14 amino acids. The V gene lost 2 bases and the J gene lost 6 bases, with 15 bases spanning the gap. CDR3 region: CASSFNRGGVEQYF. Written as DNA, the CDR3 is TGTGCCAGCAGCTTCAACAGGGGAGGTGTCGAGCAGTACTTC.

This sequence joins TRBV29-1 and TRBJ2-7; D call uncertain. CDR1 is SQVTM, CDR2 ANQGSEA, per germline. V lost 5 bases and J 1 base, leaving 15 bases between the germline ends. The CDR3 spans 14 residues. The CDR3 spells CSVSSPRISYEQYF. CDR3 DNA sequence: TGCAGCGTTTCCTCCCCACGAATTTCCTACGAGCAGTACTTC.

Remarks on this clone: A read error may explain this, as a much larger clone is one base away. The CDR3 spells CAISDNSGGAADTQYF. The CDR3 nucleotides are TGTGCCATCAGTGATAATAGCGGGGGGGCAGCGGATACGCAGTATTTT. This chain joins TRBV10-3 and TRBJ2-3; 11 bases fit TRBD2. V was pared by 3 bases and J by 6 bases, with 8 bases of the junction left unmatched. This CDR3 has 16 residues. CDR1 and CDR2 (germline): ENHRY, SYGVKD.

This clone was seen a handful of times. This chain links TRBV7-2 with TRBJ1-2; TRBD1 might be the D (6 bases). Trimming pared 6 bases from V and 1 base from J, leaving 15 bases between. CDR1 and CDR2 (germline): SGHTA, FQGNSA. The CDR3 contains 15 residues. This CDR3 is CASRPGQGSNYGYTF. CDR3 DNA sequence: TGTGCCAGCAGACCTGGGCAGGGGAGTAACTATGGCTACACCTTC.

V is TRBV5-1 and J is TRBJ2-3; D may be TRBD2 (5 bases). Germline CDR1 and CDR2: SGHRS and YFSETQ. This CDR3 region has 13 residues. V gave up 0 bases and J gave up 14 bases, with 16 bases separating them. The CDR3 nucleotides read TGCGCCAGCAGCTTGGAATTAGGGCGCGGACTGTATTTT. Translated, it gives CASSLELGRGLYF.

This clone was detected a few times. The CDR3 nucleotides read TGTGCCAGCAGCTTAGCGGGACCCTCTGGAAACACCATATATTTT. It specifies CASSLAGPSGNTIYF. The chain couples TRBV13 to TRBJ1-3; the D gene is possibly TRBD1 (5 bases). CDR1 and CDR2 (germline): PRHDT, FYEKMQ (reference sequence). The CDR3 loop spans 15 amino acids. Trimming removed 1 base at V and 0 bases at J, with 7 bases between.

This clone was detected many times. The genes are TRBV4-3 and TRBJ2-7, with D possibly matching TRBD2 (5 bases). This CDR3 region has 14 residues. The V end was cut by 0 bases, the J end by 0 bases, with 6 bases between. CDR1 is LGHNA and CDR2 is YSLEER in the germline V gene. CDR3 loop: CASSQDTSSYEQYF. The CDR3 DNA reads as TGCGCCAGCAGCCAAGATACTAGCTCCTACGAGCAGTACTTC.

The chain uses TRBV5-1 and TRBJ2-5; D not certain. The CDR3 totals 14 residues. Germline CDR1 SGHRS, CDR2 YFSETQ. With 1 base removed from V and 6 bases from J, the gap between germline ends came to 13 bases. CDR3 DNA sequence: TGCGCCAGCAGCTTGAACCCACAGTGGAAGACCCAGTACTTC. It yields the protein CASSLNPQWKTQYF.